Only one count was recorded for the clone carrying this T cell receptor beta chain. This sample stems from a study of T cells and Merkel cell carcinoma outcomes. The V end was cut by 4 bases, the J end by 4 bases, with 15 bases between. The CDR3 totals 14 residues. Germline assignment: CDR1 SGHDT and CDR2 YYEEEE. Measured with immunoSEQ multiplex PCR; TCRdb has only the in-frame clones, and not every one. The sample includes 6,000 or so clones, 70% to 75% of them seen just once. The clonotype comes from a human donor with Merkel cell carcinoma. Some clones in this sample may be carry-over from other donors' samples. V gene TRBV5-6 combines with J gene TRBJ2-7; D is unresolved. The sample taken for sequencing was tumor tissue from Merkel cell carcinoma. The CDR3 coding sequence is TGTGCCAGCAGCCGGTTGGCTATTCCGTACGAGCAGTACTTC. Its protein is CASSRLAIPYEQYF. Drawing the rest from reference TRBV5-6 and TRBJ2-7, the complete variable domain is DAGVTQSPTHLIKTRGQQVTLRCSPKSGHDTVSWYQQALGQGPQFIFQYYEEEERQRGNFPDRFSGHQFPNYSSELNVNALLLGDSALYLCASSRLAIPYEQYFGPGTRLTVT.